This is a list of T cell receptor beta chains from one sample in a study of blood T cell repertoires in COVID-19. Data came from immunoSEQ multiplex PCR; TCRdb stores just in-frame clones and leaves some out. The data contain around 140,000 clones, about 83% of them seen just once; the ten biggest clones take up over 8.5%. The sequenced material came from peripheral blood. All receptors derive from a woman between 45 and 65 years old with active or convalescent COVID-19. The CDR3 runs from the conserved cysteine through the conserved F or W. The D gene is left open where the match is weak. The size entry is marked missing in some rows and otherwise reads once, few, many or a size class.

TRBJ1-6 NA TRBV4-1 NA CASSQVDGSHNSPLHF TGCGCCAGCAGCCAAGTAGACGGGTCCCATAATTCACCCCTCCACTTT
TRBJ1-1 NA TRBV28 NA CASSWAGREAFF TGTGCCAGCTCATGGGCGGGGCGCGAAGCTTTCTTT
TRBJ2-4 NA TRBV14 TRBD2 CASSLRWGGPKNIQYF TGTGCCAGCAGCCTCCGATGGGGAGGGCCCAAAAACATTCAGTACTTC
TRBJ2-5 few TRBV5-1 NA CASSFLEPQETQYF TGCGCCAGCAGCTTCCTAGAGCCCCAAGAGACCCAGTACTTC
TRBJ2-1 NA TRBV7-2 NA CASRANRGGVNWFSNEQFF TGTGCCAGCAGGGCCAATAGGGGAGGCGTGAATTGGTTCAGTAATGAGCAGTTCTTC
TRBJ2-7 once TRBV2 NA CASSGGWSYEQYF TGTGCCAGCAGCGGCGGATGGTCCTACGAGCAGTACTTC
TRBJ2-3 once TRBV6-2/TRBV6-3 TRBD2 CASSYFGSGSSQYF TGTGCCAGCAGTTACTTTGGTAGCGGGAGCTCGCAGTATTTT
TRBJ1-1 NA TRBV24-1 TRBD1 CATSSGQGRGTEAFF TGTGCCACCAGTTCCGGACAGGGACGGGGCACTGAAGCTTTCTTT
TRBJ2-1 NA TRBV7-3 TRBD2 CASSKTSGTTYNEQFF TGTGCCAGCAGCAAGACTAGCGGGACCACCTACAATGAGCAGTTCTTC
TRBJ1-2 NA TRBV7-9 NA CASSYRGTYNGYTF TGTGCCAGCAGCTATCGAGGGACATATAATGGCTACACCTTC
TRBJ1-5 NA TRBV5-8 NA CASSFGETNPGQPQHF TGTGCCAGCAGCTTTGGGGAAACAAATCCGGGACAGCCCCAGCATTTT
TRBJ1-1 NA TRBV28 NA CASSFRDINTEAFF TGTGCCAGCAGTTTTAGGGACATCAACACTGAAGCTTTCTTT
TRBJ1-2 NA TRBV4-2 TRBD1 CASSQITGGRSIGYTF TGTGCCAGCAGCCAAATTACAGGGGGACGGAGTATTGGCTACACCTTC
TRBJ2-7 NA TRBV28 NA CASSPGQPSYEQYF TGTGCCAGCAGTCCGGGACAACCATCCTACGAGCAGTACTTC
TRBJ1-4 once TRBV7-6 TRBD1 CASSLVGTGGVRSNEKLFF TGTGCCAGCAGCTTAGTCGGTACAGGGGGCGTTCGGTCTAATGAAAAACTGTTTTTT
TRBJ2-7 NA TRBV6-5 NA CASSYSDGVSGEQYF TGTGCCAGCAGTTACTCCGACGGGGTCAGCGGCGAGCAGTACTTC
TRBJ2-1 NA TRBV11-2 NA CASSPGASYNEQFF TGTGCCAGCAGCCCCGGAGCCTCCTACAATGAGCAGTTCTTC
TRBJ2-3 once TRBV2 TRBD1 CASSPGTGAWVDTQYF TGTGCCAGCAGCCCCGGGACAGGGGCCTGGGTAGATACGCAGTATTTT
TRBJ2-7 NA TRBV6-5 NA CASRPSIDEQYF TGTGCCAGCAGACCCAGTATCGACGAGCAGTACTTC
TRBJ1-2 NA TRBV3-1/TRBV3-2 NA CASSQAANGYGYTF TGTGCCAGCAGCCAAGCAGCGAATGGCTATGGCTACACCTTC
TRBJ2-7 NA TRBV11-2 TRBD2 CASSFEAGGLASYEQYF TGTGCCAGCAGCTTCGAAGCCGGGGGACTAGCCTCCTACGAGCAGTACTTC
TRBJ1-2 once TRBV6-2/TRBV6-3 TRBD1 CASSPTGDYGYTF TGTGCCAGCAGCCCGACAGGGGACTATGGCTACACCTTC
TRBJ2-3 NA TRBV7-2 NA CASSLLAWGASTDTQYF TGTGCCAGCAGCCTATTAGCCTGGGGAGCTAGCACAGATACGCAGTATTTT
TRBJ1-1 NA TRBV7-9 NA CASSLELVGTEAFF TGTGCCAGCAGCTTAGAACTGGTTGGCACTGAAGCTTTCTTT
TRBJ2-1 once TRBV7-3 TRBD2 CASSPTGGNEQFF TGTGCCAGCAGTCCCACGGGGGGGAATGAGCAGTTCTTC
TRBJ2-7 NA TRBV4-1 TRBD1 CASSQGTGASEQYF TGCGCCAGCAGCCAGGGGACAGGGGCCAGCGAGCAGTACTTC
TRBJ1-4 NA TRBV5-4 TRBD1 CASSFNRGEKLFF TGTGCCAGCAGCTTCAACAGGGGCGAAAAACTGTTTTTT
TRBJ1-5 once TRBV19 NA CASSLQRPFHNQPQHF TGTGCCAGTAGTCTACAGCGGCCGTTCCACAATCAGCCCCAGCATTTT
TRBJ1-1 once TRBV30 NA CAWSVHRDGEAFF TGTGCCTGGAGTGTCCACAGGGACGGTGAAGCTTTCTTT
TRBJ1-1 few TRBV19 NA CASKTGNTEAFF TGTGCCAGTAAAACGGGGAACACTGAAGCTTTCTTT
TRBJ2-3 NA TRBV28 TRBD2 CASSRLAGASQYF TGTGCCAGCAGCCGACTAGCGGGAGCTTCGCAGTATTTT
TRBJ2-7 NA TRBV28 TRBD2 CASSLGTSGIYEQYF TGTGCCAGCAGTTTGGGGACTAGCGGGATCTACGAGCAGTACTTC